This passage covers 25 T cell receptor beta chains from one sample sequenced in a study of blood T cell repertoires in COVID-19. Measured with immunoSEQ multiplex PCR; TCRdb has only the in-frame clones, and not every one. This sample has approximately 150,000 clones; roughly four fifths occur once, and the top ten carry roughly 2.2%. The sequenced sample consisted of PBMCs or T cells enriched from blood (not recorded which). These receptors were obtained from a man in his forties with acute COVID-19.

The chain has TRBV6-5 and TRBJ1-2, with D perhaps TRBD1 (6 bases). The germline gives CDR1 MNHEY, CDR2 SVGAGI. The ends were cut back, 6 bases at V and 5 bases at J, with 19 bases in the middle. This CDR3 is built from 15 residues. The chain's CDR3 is CASSGAGAVIYGYTF. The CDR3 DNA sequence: TGTGCCAGCAGCGGGGCGGGGGCGGTAATTTATGGCTACACCTTC.

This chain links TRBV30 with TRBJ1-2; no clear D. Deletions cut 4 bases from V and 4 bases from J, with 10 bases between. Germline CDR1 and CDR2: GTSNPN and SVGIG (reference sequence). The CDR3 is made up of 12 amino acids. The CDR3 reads CAWTEASYGYTF. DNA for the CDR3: TGTGCCTGGACAGAGGCCTCCTATGGCTACACCTTC.

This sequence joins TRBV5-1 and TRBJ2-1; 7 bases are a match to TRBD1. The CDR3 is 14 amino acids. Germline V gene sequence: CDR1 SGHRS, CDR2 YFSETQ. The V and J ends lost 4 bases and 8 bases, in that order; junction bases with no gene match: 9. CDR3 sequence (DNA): TGCGCCAGCAGCCCTCTCGACAGGGTATATGAGCAGTTCTTC. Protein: CASSPLDRVYEQFF.

The CDR3 loop reads CASSSRGSNTEAFF. DNA of the CDR3: TGTGCCAGCAGCTCCAGGGGTTCGAACACTGAAGCTTTCTTT. V and J are TRBV7-2 and TRBJ1-1; weak D call: TRBD1 (6 bases). Trimming took 4 bases from V and 1 from J, leaving 10 bases between them. The V gene's germline CDR1 is SGHTA and CDR2 FQGNSA. This CDR3 has 14 residues.

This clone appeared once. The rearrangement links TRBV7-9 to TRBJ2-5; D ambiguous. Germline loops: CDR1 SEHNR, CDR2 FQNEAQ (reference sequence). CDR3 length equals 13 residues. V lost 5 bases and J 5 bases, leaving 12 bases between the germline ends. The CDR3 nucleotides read TGTGCCAGCAGCGAACTGAACGGGGAGACCCAGTACTTC. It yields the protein CASSELNGETQYF.

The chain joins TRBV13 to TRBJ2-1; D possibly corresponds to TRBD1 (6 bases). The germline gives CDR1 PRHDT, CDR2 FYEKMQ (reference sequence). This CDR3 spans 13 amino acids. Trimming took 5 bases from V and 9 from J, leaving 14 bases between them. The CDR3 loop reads CASSPRGSVEQFF. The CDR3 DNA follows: TGTGCCAGCAGCCCCAGGGGCAGCGTTGAGCAGTTCTTC.

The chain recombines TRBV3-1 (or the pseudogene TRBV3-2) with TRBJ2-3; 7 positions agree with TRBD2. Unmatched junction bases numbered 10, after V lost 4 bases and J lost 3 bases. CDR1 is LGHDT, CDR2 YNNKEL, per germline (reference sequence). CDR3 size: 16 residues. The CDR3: CASSRRLAALTDTQYF. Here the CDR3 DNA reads TGTGCCAGCAGCCGTAGACTAGCCGCCTTAACAGATACGCAGTATTTT.

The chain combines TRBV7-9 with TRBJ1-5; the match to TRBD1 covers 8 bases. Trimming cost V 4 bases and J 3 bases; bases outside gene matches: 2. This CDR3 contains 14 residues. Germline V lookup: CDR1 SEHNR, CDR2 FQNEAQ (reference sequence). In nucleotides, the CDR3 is TGTGCCAGCAGCTCGGGACAGGTCAATCAGCCCCAGCATTTT. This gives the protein CASSSGQVNQPQHF.

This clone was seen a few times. This chain's CDR3 is CASSPNPGHTEAFF. CDR3 DNA sequence: TGTGCCAGCAGTCCCAACCCAGGGCACACTGAAGCTTTCTTT. The chain employs TRBV28 and TRBJ1-1; TRBD1 might be the D (5 bases). Between the trimmed V and J ends, which lost 5 bases and 3 bases, there was a span of 13 bases. This CDR3 has 14 amino acids. CDR1 is MDHEN, CDR2 SYDVKM, per germline. The whole variable domain, filled in from reference TRBV28 and TRBJ1-1, reads DVKVTQSSRYLVKRTGEKVFLECVQDMDHENMFWYRQDPGLGLRLIYFSYDVKMKEKGDIPEGYSVSREKKERFSLILESASTNQTSMYLCASSPNPGHTEAFFGQGTRLTVV.

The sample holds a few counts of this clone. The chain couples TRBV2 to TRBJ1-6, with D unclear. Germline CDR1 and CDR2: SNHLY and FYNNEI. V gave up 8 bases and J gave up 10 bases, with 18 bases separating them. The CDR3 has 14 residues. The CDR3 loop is CASRQVDTLSPLHF. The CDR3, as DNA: TGTGCCAGCCGTCAAGTAGACACCTTATCACCCCTCCACTTT.

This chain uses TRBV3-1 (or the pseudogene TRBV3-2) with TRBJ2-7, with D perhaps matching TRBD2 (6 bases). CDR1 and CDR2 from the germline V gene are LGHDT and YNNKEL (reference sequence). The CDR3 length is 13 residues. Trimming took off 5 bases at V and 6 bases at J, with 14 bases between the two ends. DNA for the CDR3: TGTGCCAGCAGCGGGACTTTTAAGGCCGAGCAGTACTTC. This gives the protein CASSGTFKAEQYF.

Written as DNA, the CDR3 is TGTGCCAGCAGAGGAGTACTAGCGGGGGGGCTAGAGACCCAGTACTTC. This gives the protein CASRGVLAGGLETQYF. The V and J genes are TRBV7-9 and TRBJ2-5; 13 nucleotides align to TRBD2. From germline, CDR1 is SEHNR and CDR2 FQNEAQ (reference sequence). The CDR3 runs to 16 residues. Losses at the gene ends were 6 bases for V and 4 bases for J; bases not matched to a gene: 8.

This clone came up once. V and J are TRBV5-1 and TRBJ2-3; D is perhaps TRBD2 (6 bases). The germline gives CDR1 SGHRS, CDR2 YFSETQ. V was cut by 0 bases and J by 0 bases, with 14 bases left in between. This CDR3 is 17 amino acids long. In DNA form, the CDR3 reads TGCGCCAGCAGCTTGGCCTTATACGGGACTAGCACAGATACGCAGTATTTT. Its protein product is CASSLALYGTSTDTQYF. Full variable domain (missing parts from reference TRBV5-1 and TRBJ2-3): KAGVTQTPRYLIKTRGQQVTLSCSPISGHRSVSWYQQTPGQGLQFLFEYFSETQRNKGNFPGRFSGRQFSNSRSEMNVSTLELGDSALYLCASSLALYGTSTDTQYFGPGTRLTVL.

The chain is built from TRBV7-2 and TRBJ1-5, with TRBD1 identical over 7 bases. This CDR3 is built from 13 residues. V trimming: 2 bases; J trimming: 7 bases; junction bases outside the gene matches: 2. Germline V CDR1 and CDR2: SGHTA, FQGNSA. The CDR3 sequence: CASSLQGEQPQHF. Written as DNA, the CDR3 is TGTGCCAGCAGCTTACAGGGGGAACAGCCCCAGCATTTT.

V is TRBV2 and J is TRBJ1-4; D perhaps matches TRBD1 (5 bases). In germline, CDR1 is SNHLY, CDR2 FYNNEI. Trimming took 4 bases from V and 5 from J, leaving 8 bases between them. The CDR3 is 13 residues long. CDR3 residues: CASSARGNEKLFF. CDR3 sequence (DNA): TGTGCCAGCAGTGCAAGGGGAAATGAAAAACTGTTTTTT.

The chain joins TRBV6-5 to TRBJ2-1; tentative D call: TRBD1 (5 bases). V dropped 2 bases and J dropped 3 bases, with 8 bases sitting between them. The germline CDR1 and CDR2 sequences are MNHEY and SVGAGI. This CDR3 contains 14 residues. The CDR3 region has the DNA TGTGCCAGCAGTTACGGGCAGGGCTACAATGAGCAGTTCTTC. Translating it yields CASSYGQGYNEQFF.

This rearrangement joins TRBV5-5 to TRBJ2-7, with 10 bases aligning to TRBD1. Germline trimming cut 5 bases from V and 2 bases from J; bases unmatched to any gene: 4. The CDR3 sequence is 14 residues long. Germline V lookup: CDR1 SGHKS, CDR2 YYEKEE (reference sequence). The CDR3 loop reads CASRTGTGAYEQYF. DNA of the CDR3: TGTGCCAGCAGAACCGGGACAGGGGCCTACGAGCAGTACTTC.

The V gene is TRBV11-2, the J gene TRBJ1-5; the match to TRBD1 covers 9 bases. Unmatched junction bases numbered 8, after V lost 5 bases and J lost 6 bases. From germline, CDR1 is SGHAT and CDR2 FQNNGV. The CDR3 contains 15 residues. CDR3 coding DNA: TGTGCCAGCAGCCTAACAGGGGGCGCACGTCAGCCCCAGCATTTT. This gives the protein CASSLTGGARQPQHF.

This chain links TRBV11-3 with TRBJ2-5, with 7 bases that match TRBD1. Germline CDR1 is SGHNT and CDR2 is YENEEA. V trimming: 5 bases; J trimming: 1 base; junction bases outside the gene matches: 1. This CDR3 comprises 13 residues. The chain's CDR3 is CASSPGGQETQYF. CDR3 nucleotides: TGTGCCAGCAGCCCAGGGGGCCAAGAGACCCAGTACTTC. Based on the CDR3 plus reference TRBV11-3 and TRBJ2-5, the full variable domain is EAGVVQSPRYKIIEKKQPVAFWCNPISGHNTLYWYLQNLGQGPELLIRYENEEAVDDSQLPKDRFSAERLKGVDSTLKIQPAELGDSAVYLCASSPGGQETQYFGPGTRLLVL.

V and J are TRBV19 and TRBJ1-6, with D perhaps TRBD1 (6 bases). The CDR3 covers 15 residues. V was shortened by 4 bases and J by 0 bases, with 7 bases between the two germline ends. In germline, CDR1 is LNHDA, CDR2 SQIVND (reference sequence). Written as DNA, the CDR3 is TGTGCCAGTAGTACGACAGGCTCCTATAATTCACCCCTCCACTTT. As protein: CASSTTGSYNSPLHF.

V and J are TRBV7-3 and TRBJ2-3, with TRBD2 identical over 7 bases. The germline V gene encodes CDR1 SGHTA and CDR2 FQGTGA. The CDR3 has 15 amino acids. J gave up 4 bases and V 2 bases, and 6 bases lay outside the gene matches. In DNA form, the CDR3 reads TGTGCCAGCAGCTTAGCGGGAGTGGAAGCAGATACGCAGTATTTT. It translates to CASSLAGVEADTQYF.

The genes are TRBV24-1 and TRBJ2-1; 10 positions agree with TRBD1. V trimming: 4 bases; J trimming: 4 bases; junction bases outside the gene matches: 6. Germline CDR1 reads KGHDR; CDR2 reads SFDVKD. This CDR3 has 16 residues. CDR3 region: CATSDPTGGPYNEQFF. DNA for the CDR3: TGTGCCACCAGTGACCCGACAGGGGGCCCGTACAATGAGCAGTTCTTC.

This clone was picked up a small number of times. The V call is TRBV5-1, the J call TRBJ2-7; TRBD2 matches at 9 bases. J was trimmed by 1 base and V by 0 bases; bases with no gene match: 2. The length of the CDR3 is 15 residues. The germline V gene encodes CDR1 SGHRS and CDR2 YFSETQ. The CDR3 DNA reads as TGCGCCAGCAGCTTGGCTAGCGGGATATCCTACGAGCAGTACTTC. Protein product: CASSLASGISYEQYF. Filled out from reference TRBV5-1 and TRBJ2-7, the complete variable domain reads KAGVTQTPRYLIKTRGQQVTLSCSPISGHRSVSWYQQTPGQGLQFLFEYFSETQRNKGNFPGRFSGRQFSNSRSEMNVSTLELGDSALYLCASSLASGISYEQYFGPGTRLTVT.

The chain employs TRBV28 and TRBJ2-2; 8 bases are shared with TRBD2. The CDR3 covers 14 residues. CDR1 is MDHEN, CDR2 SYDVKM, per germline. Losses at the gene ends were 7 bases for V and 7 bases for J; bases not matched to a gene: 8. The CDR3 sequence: CASISGGAGGELFF. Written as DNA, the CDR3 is TGTGCCAGCATAAGCGGGGGCGCGGGCGGGGAGCTGTTTTTT.

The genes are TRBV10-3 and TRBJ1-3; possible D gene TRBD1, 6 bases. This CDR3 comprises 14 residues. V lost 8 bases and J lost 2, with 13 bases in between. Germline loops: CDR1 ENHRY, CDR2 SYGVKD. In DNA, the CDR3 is TGTGCCATCGTACGGGGGGCGCCTGGAAACACCATATATTTT. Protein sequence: CAIVRGAPGNTIYF.